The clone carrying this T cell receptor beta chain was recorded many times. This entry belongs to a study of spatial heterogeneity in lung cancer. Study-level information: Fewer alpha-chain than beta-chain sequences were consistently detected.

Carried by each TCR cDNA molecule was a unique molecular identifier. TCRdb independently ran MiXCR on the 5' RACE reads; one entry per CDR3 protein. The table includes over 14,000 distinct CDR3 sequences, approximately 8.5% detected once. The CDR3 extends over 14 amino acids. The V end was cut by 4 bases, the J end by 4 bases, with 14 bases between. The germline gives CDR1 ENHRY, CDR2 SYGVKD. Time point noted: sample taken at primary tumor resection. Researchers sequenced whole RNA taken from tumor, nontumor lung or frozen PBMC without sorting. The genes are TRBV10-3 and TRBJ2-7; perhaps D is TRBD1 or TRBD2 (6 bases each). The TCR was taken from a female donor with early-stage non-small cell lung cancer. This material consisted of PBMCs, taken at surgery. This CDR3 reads CAISGRGGRYEQYF. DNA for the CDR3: TGTGCCATCAGTGGGAGAGGGGGGCGGTACGAGCAGTACTTC.